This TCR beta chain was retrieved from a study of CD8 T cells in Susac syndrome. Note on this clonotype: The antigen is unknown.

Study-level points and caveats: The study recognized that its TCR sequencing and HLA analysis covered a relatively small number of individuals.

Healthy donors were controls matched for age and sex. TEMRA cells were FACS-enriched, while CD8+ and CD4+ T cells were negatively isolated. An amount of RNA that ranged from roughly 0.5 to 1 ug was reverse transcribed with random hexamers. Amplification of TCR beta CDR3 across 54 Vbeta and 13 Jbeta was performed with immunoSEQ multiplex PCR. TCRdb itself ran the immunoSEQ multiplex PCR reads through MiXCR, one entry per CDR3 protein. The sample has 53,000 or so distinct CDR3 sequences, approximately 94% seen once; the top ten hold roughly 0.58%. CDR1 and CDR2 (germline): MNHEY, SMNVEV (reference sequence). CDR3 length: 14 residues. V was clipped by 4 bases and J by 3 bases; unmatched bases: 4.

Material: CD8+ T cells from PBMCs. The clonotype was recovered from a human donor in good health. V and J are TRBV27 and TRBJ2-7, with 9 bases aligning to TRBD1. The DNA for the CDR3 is TGTGCCAGCAGTTCCGAGACAGGGGGCTACGAGCAGTACTTC. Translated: CASSSETGGYEQYF.